This T cell receptor beta chain is drawn from a study of beta chain features in type 1 diabetes. The wider study: Summed over all samples, the examined sorted cells came to roughly 110,000,000.

As every portion of the isolated RNA was reverse transcribed, the sequencing read expressed TCRB transcripts. Sequencing used immunoSEQ multiplex PCR; TCRdb keeps in-frame clones, though not all of them. The sample lists around 340,000 clones; about a tenth were seen once. Notes on the study in general: The study found moderately but significantly shorter TCRB CDR3s in all four CD4+ subsets of Type 1 diabetes patients.

Trimming cost V 0 bases and J 0 bases, with 6 bases left between them. Germline loops: CDR1 LGHNA, CDR2 YSLEER. This CDR3 is built from 15 residues. This clone was observed a few times. What it recognizes is unknown. This sequence was found in a man aged 30-40 years with type 1 diabetes. Sequencing was done on a sample of central memory CD4+ T cells from blood. The chain is built from TRBV4-3 and TRBJ2-1; no definite D call. The CDR3 loop reads CASSQDSVSYNEQFF. The DNA of the CDR3 is TGCGCCAGCAGCCAAGATTCGGTCTCCTACAATGAGCAGTTCTTC.